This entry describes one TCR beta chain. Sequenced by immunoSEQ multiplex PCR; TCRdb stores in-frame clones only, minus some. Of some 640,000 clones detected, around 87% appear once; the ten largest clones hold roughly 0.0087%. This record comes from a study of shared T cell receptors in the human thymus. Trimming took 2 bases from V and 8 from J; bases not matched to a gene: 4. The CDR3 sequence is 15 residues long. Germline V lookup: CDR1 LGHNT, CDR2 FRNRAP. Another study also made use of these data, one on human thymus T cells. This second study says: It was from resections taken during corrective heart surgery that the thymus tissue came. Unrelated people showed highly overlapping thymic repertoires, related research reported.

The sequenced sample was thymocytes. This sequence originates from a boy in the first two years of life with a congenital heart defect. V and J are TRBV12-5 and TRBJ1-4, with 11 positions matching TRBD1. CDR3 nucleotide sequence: TGTGCTAGTGGTTTGCGCGGGACAGGGGGAGAAAAACTGTTTTTT. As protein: CASGLRGTGGEKLFF.